One T cell receptor (beta chain) is described in this entry. Its specificity is unknown. This specimen comes from a study of shared clonotypes between healthy human individuals. Study at large: CD4 naive and memory got three plates each, CD8 naive two, CD8 memory one. Study-level points and caveats: Memory subsets had estimated richness that was generally smaller than that of naive subsets.

Several immunoSEQ plates received, in even portions, the genomic DNA of each subset. Assay: immunoSEQ multiplex PCR; the TCRdb copy retains only in-frame clones and omits some. The table has 550,000 to 750,000 clones, over 95% seen once. The naive CD8 population came from CD45RO-negative cells selected for CCR7, without terminally differentiated effector memory CD45RA+ cells. The germline CDR1 and CDR2 sequences are SQVTM and ANQGSEA. Unmatched junction bases numbered 6, after V lost 0 bases and J lost 4 bases. CDR3 length: 15 residues. This chain connects TRBV29-1 to TRBJ2-3; 8 nucleotides align to TRBD2. Sequenced input: naive CD8+ T cells sorted from blood. The origin of this receptor is a woman aged 25 to 39 in good health. Written as DNA, the CDR3 is TGCAGCGTTGAAGATCATAGCGGGATGGCAGATACGCAGTATTTT. This codes for CSVEDHSGMADTQYF.